These T cell receptor beta chains were read from a single sample in a study of molecular identifiers for immune sequencing clone quantification. TCRdb re-analysed the PCR reads in MiXCR, keeping a single row per CDR3 protein. The sample holds 400,000 to 600,000 distinct CDR3 sequences, about 21% seen once. Material for sequencing was naive CD8+ T cells from blood, with Jurkat cell RNA spiked in. These receptors originate from a human donor in good health. Some libraries in this study had Jurkat cell RNA spiked in. Both conserved end residues are part of each CDR3. D genes are given only for firm matches. Clone sizes are given selectively: once, few, many, or a class where the clone is expanded.

V: TRBV6-2/TRBV6-3
size: many
J: TRBJ1-5
D: -
DNA: TGTGCCAGCAGTTACGGGTATAGCAATCAGCCCCAGCATTTT
CDR3: CASSYGYSNQPQHF

V: TRBV12-3/TRBV12-4
size: many
J: TRBJ1-4
D: TRBD1
DNA: TGTGCCAGCAGTTCTTTGGGGTTGGGACAGGTCGTAGCCGGGTCGAGAGAAAAACTGTTTTTT
CDR3: CASSSLGLGQVVAGSREKLFF

V: TRBV27
size: -
J: TRBJ2-7
D: -
DNA: TGTGCCAGCAGTTTTTCAGGGCTTCCCTACGAGCAGTACTTC
CDR3: CASSFSGLPYEQYF

V: TRBV7-9
size: many
J: TRBJ2-3
D: -
DNA: TGTGCCAGCAGCTTCCCGGCAGATACGCAGTATTTT
CDR3: CASSFPADTQYF

V: TRBV4-1
size: many
J: TRBJ2-7
D: TRBD2
DNA: TGCGCCAGCAGCCAAGGCCTAGCGGGGGCCAGCTACGAGCAGTACTTC
CDR3: CASSQGLAGASYEQYF

V: TRBV9
size: once
J: TRBJ2-3
D: -
DNA: TGTGCCAGCAGCGGGGGGGGCAGCACAGATACGCAGTATTTT
CDR3: CASSGGGSTDTQYF

V: TRBV7-9
size: many
J: TRBJ2-3
D: -
DNA: TGTGCCAGCAGCCTGAAGGGGTCAGATACGCAGTATTTT
CDR3: CASSLKGSDTQYF

V: TRBV20-1
size: -
J: TRBJ2-7
D: TRBD1
DNA: TGCAGTGCCGAGGGGGACAGGGGCTACGAGCAGTACTTC
CDR3: CSAEGDRGYEQYF

V: TRBV4-1
size: many
J: TRBJ1-1
D: -
DNA: TGCGCCAGCAGCCATAGGCAGGGAACCTTGAACACTGAAGCTTTCTTT
CDR3: CASSHRQGTLNTEAFF

V: TRBV12-3/TRBV12-4
size: many
J: TRBJ1-1
D: -
DNA: TGTGCCAGCACCTTTTCTGCCGGGGAAGCTTTCTTT
CDR3: CASTFSAGEAFF

V: TRBV24-1
size: many
J: TRBJ2-2
D: -
DNA: TGTGCCACCAGTGATTTGCCGTATAGTAGTACCGGGGAGCTGTTTTTT
CDR3: CATSDLPYSSTGELFF

V: TRBV28
size: -
J: TRBJ1-5
D: -
DNA: TGTGCCAGCGGGTTGGGCCTACGGGGCAATCAGCCCCAGCATTTT
CDR3: CASGLGLRGNQPQHF

V: TRBV20-1
size: few
J: TRBJ2-7
D: -
DNA: TGCAGTGCTAGACCTGAGGGCAACTACGAGCAGTACTTC
CDR3: CSARPEGNYEQYF

V: TRBV28
size: -
J: TRBJ1-2
D: -
DNA: TGTGCCAGCAGTTTCGCAGGGACTGAGGCAATACGCTACACCTTC
CDR3: CASSFAGTEAIRYTF

V: TRBV7-9
size: many
J: TRBJ2-3
D: TRBD1
DNA: TGTGCCAGCAGCCCGAGTCCGGGACAGAACACAGATACGCAGTATTTT
CDR3: CASSPSPGQNTDTQYF

V: TRBV2
size: few
J: TRBJ1-4
D: TRBD1
DNA: TGTGCCGGGACAGGGGAGACCGGGACTAATGAAAAACTGTTTTTT
CDR3: CAGTGETGTNEKLFF

V: TRBV7-9
size: many
J: TRBJ2-3
D: TRBD2
DNA: TGTGCCAGCAGCATTAGCGGGAGAAGTGCAGATACGCAGTATTTT
CDR3: CASSISGRSADTQYF

V: TRBV6-6
size: -
J: TRBJ2-7
D: -
DNA: TGTGCCAGCAGTTACCGGGAAGACCCCTACGAGCAGTACTTC
CDR3: CASSYREDPYEQYF

V: TRBV4-2
size: many
J: TRBJ2-7
D: -
DNA: TGTGCCAGCAGCCAAGTTGGAGGTGGCGAGCAGTACTTC
CDR3: CASSQVGGGEQYF

V: TRBV7-9
size: many
J: TRBJ1-1
D: -
DNA: TGTGCCAGCAGACCCCCCATGAGCGGGGGCGGTCACACTGAAGCTTTCTTT
CDR3: CASRPPMSGGGHTEAFF

V: TRBV5-6
size: few
J: TRBJ2-7
D: TRBD1
DNA: TGTGCCAGCAGCTTGGCCAATCGTGGGACAGGGGATTACGAGCAGTACTTC
CDR3: CASSLANRGTGDYEQYF

V: TRBV20-1
size: many
J: TRBJ2-4
D: -
DNA: TGCAGTGCTAGGGACCCTGGGCCCAAAAACATTCAGTACTTC
CDR3: CSARDPGPKNIQYF

V: TRBV28
size: many
J: TRBJ2-7
D: -
DNA: TGTGCCAGCAGTTCCAGACCCGGGACACACACCTACGAGCAGTACTTC
CDR3: CASSSRPGTHTYEQYF

V: TRBV20-1
size: many
J: TRBJ1-3
D: -
DNA: TGCAGTGCTAGAGCAGACTCTGGAAACACCATATATTTT
CDR3: CSARADSGNTIYF

V: TRBV19
size: -
J: TRBJ2-5
D: -
DNA: TGTGCCAGTAGTATAGAGACAGGTTACCAAGAGACCCAGTACTTC
CDR3: CASSIETGYQETQYF

V: TRBV5-4
size: few
J: TRBJ2-7
D: TRBD2
DNA: TGTGCCAGCAGCTCCGGGACTAGCGGAGCCACGGGCGAGCAGTACTTC
CDR3: CASSSGTSGATGEQYF

V: TRBV5-1
size: many
J: TRBJ1-4
D: TRBD1
DNA: TGCGCCAGCAGCTTGGCCGGACAGGGTTTTGAAAAACTGTTTTTT
CDR3: CASSLAGQGFEKLFF

V: TRBV5-1
size: many
J: TRBJ2-5
D: -
DNA: TGCGCCAGCAGCTTGGAAGTTGGGCATCAAGAGACCCAGTACTTC
CDR3: CASSLEVGHQETQYF

V: TRBV6-5
size: -
J: TRBJ2-3
D: -
DNA: TGTGCCAGCAGCCCGCTCGGACTGTCAGATACGCAGTATTTT
CDR3: CASSPLGLSDTQYF

V: TRBV27
size: few
J: TRBJ2-2
D: -
DNA: TGTGCCAGCAGCCCGTGGTTTACGTACACCGGGGAGCTGTTTTTT
CDR3: CASSPWFTYTGELFF

V: TRBV27
size: -
J: TRBJ1-1
D: -
DNA: TGTGCCAGCAGTCCCGCGACGGGACTGGGGTCTACTGAAGCTTTCTTT
CDR3: CASSPATGLGSTEAFF

V: TRBV27
size: many
J: TRBJ1-5
D: -
DNA: TGTGCCAGCCAACGGGGGCCCTCACCCAATCAGCCCCAGCATTTT
CDR3: CASQRGPSPNQPQHF

V: TRBV19
size: few
J: TRBJ1-1
D: -
DNA: TGTGCCAGTAGTAGGCCCTTGGAGGGAGGGACTGAAGCTTTCTTT
CDR3: CASSRPLEGGTEAFF

V: TRBV7-2
size: few
J: TRBJ1-1
D: -
DNA: TGTGCCAGCAGTCAAGGGGGGGGAATTTCTGAAGCTTTCTTT
CDR3: CASSQGGGISEAFF

V: TRBV11-2
size: many
J: TRBJ2-3
D: TRBD2
DNA: TGTGCCAGCAGCTTCGGCCGGGGGGAAATAAGCACAGATACGCAGTATTTT
CDR3: CASSFGRGEISTDTQYF

V: TRBV20-1
size: -
J: TRBJ2-3
D: TRBD2
DNA: TGCAGTGCGTATATCGGGACTAGCGGGGCCACAGATACGCAGTATTTT
CDR3: CSAYIGTSGATDTQYF

V: TRBV7-9
size: -
J: TRBJ2-2
D: -
DNA: TGTGCCAGCGGACCATCGAACACCGGGGAGCTGTTTTTT
CDR3: CASGPSNTGELFF

V: TRBV29-1
size: few
J: TRBJ1-1
D: -
DNA: TGCAGCGTCCCCGGGACCCTCGGCGGAGCTTTCTTT
CDR3: CSVPGTLGGAFF

V: TRBV13
size: few
J: TRBJ2-2
D: TRBD2
DNA: TGTGCCAGCAGCTCGACGGGACTAGGAGGTTCCGGGGAGCTGTTTTTT
CDR3: CASSSTGLGGSGELFF

V: TRBV29-1
size: few
J: TRBJ2-1
D: TRBD2
DNA: TGCAGCGTGAAAGGCGGGAGGGCCTACAATGAGCAGTTCTTC
CDR3: CSVKGGRAYNEQFF